These 10 T cell receptor beta chains share one sample of origin, sequenced in a study of blood T cell repertoires in COVID-19. TCRdb keeps only in-frame clones here, not all; method: immunoSEQ multiplex PCR. The table records some 200,000 clones, 75% to 90% of them present only once. The sequenced material came from peripheral blood. The receptor source for this set is a woman aged 55-69 years with acute or convalescent COVID-19.

This clone has only a few counts. The sample has other DNA sequences that encode this CDR3 too. The chain carries TRBV6-5 and TRBJ2-3; D is perhaps TRBD2 (7 bases). The germline V and J ends were trimmed by 0 bases and 5 bases, with 9 bases remaining between them. The CDR3 sequence is 14 residues long. The germline V gene has CDR1 MNHEY and CDR2 SVGAGI. Written as DNA, the CDR3 is TGTGCCAGCAGTTACTCGAGGGGGGGAGATACGCAGTATTTT. This encodes CASSYSRGGDTQYF.

This sequence joins TRBV27 and TRBJ1-2; D remains unclear. The CDR3 spans 12 residues. V was trimmed by 8 bases and J by 5 bases, leaving 12 bases between them. From germline, CDR1 is MNHEY and CDR2 SMNVEV (reference sequence). The chain's CDR3 is CASATRTYGYTF. CDR3 nucleotides: TGTGCCAGCGCTACGCGTACGTATGGCTACACCTTC.

The chain's CDR3 is CASRNSGQETQYF. CDR3 in DNA: TGTGCCAGCAGAAATAGCGGGCAAGAGACCCAGTACTTC. This chain links TRBV6-6 with TRBJ2-5, with TRBD2 identical over 7 bases. This CDR3 spans 13 amino acids. Looked up from germline, CDR1 is MNHNY and CDR2 is SVGAGI (reference sequence). J gave up 2 bases and V 6 bases, and 3 bases lay outside the gene matches.

CDR3 protein: CASGQGAYEQYF. The DNA for the CDR3 is TGTGCCAGCGGACAGGGGGCCTACGAGCAGTACTTC. This chain links TRBV28 with TRBJ2-7; the match to TRBD1 covers 10 bases. CDR1 is MDHEN, CDR2 SYDVKM, per germline. There are 12 residues in the CDR3. The junction had 0 bases not matched to a gene; V was cut back by 8 bases and J by 2 bases. Combining the CDR3 with reference TRBV28 and TRBJ2-7 gives the whole variable domain DVKVTQSSRYLVKRTGEKVFLECVQDMDHENMFWYRQDPGLGLRLIYFSYDVKMKEKGDIPEGYSVSREKKERFSLILESASTNQTSMYLCASGQGAYEQYFGPGTRLTVT.

CDR3 bases: TGTGCCAGCAGGCTACAGGGGGCTGGCGGGGAGCTGTTTTTT. This translates into CASRLQGAGGELFF. The chain recombines TRBV2 with TRBJ2-2, with TRBD1 matching 9 bases. This CDR3 contains 14 residues. V lost 6 bases to trimming and J lost 7 bases; unmatched junction nucleotides: 6. Germline V lookup: CDR1 SNHLY, CDR2 FYNNEI.

The DNA of the CDR3 is TGTGCCAGCAGTACCCTAAGGGGGCGCGAAGCTTTCTTT. This gives the protein CASSTLRGREAFF. The chain carries TRBV12-3 or TRBV12-4 and TRBJ1-1; 7 bases fit TRBD1. V was pared by 5 bases and J by 8 bases, with 8 bases of the junction left unmatched. This CDR3 comprises 13 residues.

The chain uses TRBV3-1 (or the pseudogene TRBV3-2) and TRBJ2-6; D is perhaps TRBD2 (6 bases). The CDR3 extends over 19 amino acids. Germline V gene data show CDR1 as LGHDT and CDR2 as YNNKEL (reference sequence). V was trimmed by 1 base and J by 0 bases, leaving 16 bases between them. CDR3 residues: CASSQVRAGRTSGANVLTF. The CDR3 DNA reads as TGTGCCAGCAGCCAAGTCCGGGCGGGGCGAACCTCTGGGGCCAACGTCCTGACTTTC.

V is TRBV2 and J is TRBJ2-3; 10 bases fit TRBD1. The CDR3 runs 15 residues. J lost 1 base, V lost 4 bases, and 2 bases had no gene match. Germline CDR1 reads SNHLY; CDR2 reads FYNNEI. CDR3 sequence (DNA): TGTGCCAGCAGTGCCGGGACAGGGGGCACAGATACGCAGTATTTT. It codes for CASSAGTGGTDTQYF.

The V call is TRBV5-6, the J call TRBJ1-1; possible D gene TRBD1, 6 bases. V lost 2 bases, J lost 0 bases, and 11 bases lay in between. The CDR3 extends over 15 amino acids. Per germline, CDR1 SGHDT and CDR2 YYEEEE. CDR3 nucleotide sequence: TGTGCCAGCAGCTTTTTCAGGGGAGTGAACACTGAAGCTTTCTTT. This translates into CASSFFRGVNTEAFF.

V gene TRBV11-3 combines with J gene TRBJ2-1; D is possibly TRBD2 (6 bases). The CDR3 is made up of 16 amino acids. Germline assignment: CDR1 SGHNT and CDR2 YENEEA. Trimming shortened V by 0 bases and J by 4 bases, and 13 bases separated the two germline ends. The DNA of the CDR3 is TGTGCCAGCAGCTTAGATGGCCCTAGCGCTTACAATGAGCAGTTCTTC. It specifies CASSLDGPSAYNEQFF.